Below, 14 T cell receptor beta chains from the same sample are listed, as sequenced in a study of neoadjuvant anti-PD-1 for oral cavity cancer (dated by TCRdb to the early 2020s). Taken with the paper, the label for time point translates to: after neoadjuvant nivolumab, at surgical resection. Library preparation used the immunoSEQ multiplex PCR assay. TCRdb provides this immuneACCESS table in a form limited to in-frame rearrangements. Some clones are lacking; in checked studies, under half of them reflect an unresolved V gene, and why the rest are absent is not known. This sample holds more than 7,500 clones; almost 65% were observed only once. Less than 5% of the sample is in the top ten clones. Sequenced here: PBMCs, sampled after nivolumab (anti-PD-1) treatment. All receptors come from a person between 40 and 85 years old with oral cavity squamous cell carcinoma.

The V and J genes are TRBV4-1 and TRBJ1-5; a possible D gene is TRBD1 (5 bases). The V gene lost 2 bases and the J gene lost 2 bases, with 10 bases spanning the gap. Germline loops: CDR1 MGHRA, CDR2 YSYEKL. This CDR3 comprises 15 residues. CDR3 bases: TGCGCCAGCAGCCAATCGGGGACGGGCAATCAGCCCCAGCATTTT. This gives the protein CASSQSGTGNQPQHF.

The rearrangement uses TRBV2 and TRBJ1-3, with D possibly being TRBD1 (5 bases). The CDR3 sequence is 15 residues long. The germline CDR1 and CDR2 sequences are SNHLY and FYNNEI. With 2 bases removed from V and 4 bases from J, the gap between germline ends came to 12 bases. Written as DNA, the CDR3 is TGTGCCAGCAGTGAATCAGAGGGACCCGGAAACACCATATATTTT. Translated, it gives CASSESEGPGNTIYF.

The chain combines TRBV14 with TRBJ2-2; D tentatively fits TRBD1 or TRBD2 (5 bases each). The V and J ends lost 4 bases and 6 bases respectively, with 9 bases between them. This CDR3 has 13 amino acids. From germline, CDR1 is SGHDN and CDR2 FVKESK. The CDR3 sequence: CASSRTGPGELFF. In DNA form, the CDR3 reads TGTGCCAGCAGCCGGACGGGGCCCGGGGAGCTGTTTTTT.

This clone was seen only a few times. This chain links TRBV2 with TRBJ2-7; D is perhaps TRBD1 (6 bases). V was shortened by 6 bases and J by 2 bases, with 8 bases between the two germline ends. This CDR3 contains 12 residues. CDR1 SNHLY and CDR2 FYNNEI come from the germline V gene. The CDR3 here is CASRWTAYEQYF. CDR3 DNA: TGTGCCAGCAGATGGACAGCCTACGAGCAGTACTTC.

Remarks on this clone: Sequence at one end of the junction differs from germline and may be a read error. V is TRBV5-1 and J is TRBJ2-5, with 15 bases matching TRBD2. Germline CDR1 and CDR2: SGHRS and YFSETQ. The CDR3 has 17 amino acids. The CDR3 region has the DNA TGCGCCAGCAGCGATCCGGGACTAGCGGGAGGATCTTCAAGCAGGAACTTC. It translates to CASSDPGLAGGSSSRNF.

This rearrangement joins TRBV9 to TRBJ2-7; TRBD1 matches 7 bases. The CDR3 covers 15 residues. With V trimmed by 4 bases and J by 3 bases, 10 bases remained unmatched. CDR1 and CDR2 from the germline V gene are SGDLS and YYNGEE. Here the CDR3 DNA reads TGTGCCAGCAGCCCATATATGGACAGGAACTACGAGCAGTACTTC. This encodes CASSPYMDRNYEQYF.

The chain employs TRBV27 and TRBJ1-4; D may be TRBD1 (6 bases). The CDR3 is 14 amino acids. V lost 6 bases and J lost 2, with 10 bases in between. The germline CDR1 and CDR2 sequences are MNHEY and SMNVEV (reference sequence). CDR3 amino acids: CASRSTGTNEKLFF. The CDR3 region has the DNA TGTGCCAGCAGGAGCACAGGGACTAATGAAAAACTGTTTTTT.

This clone appeared a few times. This rearrangement joins TRBV19 to TRBJ1-5; 10 bases map to TRBD1. With 5 bases clipped from V and 9 bases from J, the junction kept 13 bases outside the gene matches. Germline CDR1 reads LNHDA; CDR2 reads SQIVND (reference sequence). The CDR3 consists of 16 residues. CDR3 bases: TGTGCCAGTAGTCCCTTCTCGACAGGGGGCGGTTCGCCCCAGCATTTT. It is translated as CASSPFSTGGGSPQHF.

A few counts support this clone. V usage is TRBV28 and J usage is TRBJ1-3, with 8 bases identical to TRBD1. V shed 5 bases, J shed 2 bases, and the junction held 11 bases outside the gene matches. Germline-derived CDR1 and CDR2 are MDHEN and SYDVKM. This CDR3 is 17 amino acids long. The CDR3 nucleotides read TGTGCCAGCAGTATCCCCGGGACAGGCGCTGCTGGAAACACCATATATTTT. This encodes CASSIPGTGAAGNTIYF.

The V gene is TRBV27, the J gene TRBJ1-1, with D tentatively TRBD1 (6 bases). Germline values: CDR1 MNHEY, CDR2 SMNVEV (reference sequence). Trimming removed 0 bases at V and 0 bases at J, with 11 bases between. CDR3 length: 16 residues. The CDR3 loop reads CASSLSSGQLNTEAFF. As DNA, the CDR3 is TGTGCCAGCAGTTTATCTTCCGGACAGTTGAACACTGAAGCTTTCTTT.

CDR3 sequence (DNA): TGCGCCAGCAGCTTGGAGCCTAGCGGGAGCGGGGAGACCCAGTACTTC. The encoded protein is CASSLEPSGSGETQYF. This chain links TRBV5-1 with TRBJ2-5; 10 bases are shared with TRBD2. The V gene end was trimmed by 0 bases and the J gene end by 5 bases; junction bases not matched to a gene: 7. Germline V gene data show CDR1 as SGHRS and CDR2 as YFSETQ. The CDR3 totals 16 residues.

J is TRBJ2-1 and V is TRBV7-2, with 7 bases aligning to TRBD2. V dropped 3 bases and J dropped 3; count of bases not matched to a gene: 2. The CDR3 is 14 amino acids. The germline V gene encodes CDR1 SGHTA and CDR2 FQGNSA. The CDR3 DNA follows: TGTGCCAGCAGCTTTGGGGGGGGCTACAATGAGCAGTTCTTC. This gives the protein CASSFGGGYNEQFF.

J is TRBJ1-1 and V is TRBV2; a weak D match, TRBD1 (5 bases). CDR3 length: 13 residues. Germline CDR1 reads SNHLY; CDR2 reads FYNNEI. V dropped 3 bases and J dropped 6 bases, with 11 bases sitting between them. CDR3 bases: TGTGCCAGCAGTGATAGCCGGGGGGCTGAAGCTTTCTTT. Amino acid sequence: CASSDSRGAEAFF. The whole variable domain, remainder taken from reference TRBV2 and TRBJ1-1, is EPEVTQTPSHQVTQMGQEVILRCVPISNHLYFYWYRQILGQKVEFLVSFYNNEISEKSEIFDDQFSVERPDGSNFTLKIRSTKLEDSAMYFCASSDSRGAEAFFGQGTRLTVV.

This chain links TRBV4-1 with TRBJ2-2; tentative D call: TRBD2 (5 bases). Germline values: CDR1 MGHRA, CDR2 YSYEKL. Deletions cut 0 bases from V and 7 bases from J, with 15 bases between. This CDR3 is 16 amino acids long. CDR3 in DNA: TGCGCCAGCAGCCAAGATCTGACTAATTCCGGCGGGGAGCTGTTTTTT. Its protein is CASSQDLTNSGGELFF.